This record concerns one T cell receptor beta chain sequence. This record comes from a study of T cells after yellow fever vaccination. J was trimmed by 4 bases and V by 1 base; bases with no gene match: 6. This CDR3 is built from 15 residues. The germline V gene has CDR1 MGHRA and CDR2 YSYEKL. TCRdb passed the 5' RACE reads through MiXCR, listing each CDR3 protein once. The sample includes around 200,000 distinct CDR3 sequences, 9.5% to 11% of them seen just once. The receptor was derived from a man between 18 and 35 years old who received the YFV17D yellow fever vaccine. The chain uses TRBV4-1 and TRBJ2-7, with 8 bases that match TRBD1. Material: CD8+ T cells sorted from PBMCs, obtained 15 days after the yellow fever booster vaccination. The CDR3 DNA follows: TGCGCCAGCAGCCAAGTCGACAGGGGCCCGTACGAGCAGTACTTC. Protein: CASSQVDRGPYEQYF.